Listed below are T cell receptor beta chains from one sample, sequenced in a study of shared clonotypes between healthy human individuals. This table comes from immunoSEQ multiplex PCR, and its TCRdb copy is limited to in-frame clones, with some not included. The sample comprises just over 2,000,000 clones, about 95% of which are singletons, and 0.9% to 1.4% rests with the top ten. Sequenced input: naive CD8+ T cells sorted from blood. All receptors come from a man between 18 and 29 years old in good health. The CDR3 runs from the conserved cysteine through the conserved F or W. Each record gives: J gene, CDR3 length, clone size, V gene, D gene, CDR3 DNA, CDR3 protein. A D gene is named only where the DNA matches it firmly. Expanded clones are given a class, and other clones once, few, many or no size at all.

J: TRBJ2-3; length: 16; size: .; V: TRBV13; D: TRBD2; DNA: TGTGCCAGCAGCTCCTGGACTAGCGGGGGAACAGATACGCAGTATTTT; CDR3: CASSSWTSGGTDTQYF
J: TRBJ2-2; length: 13; size: .; V: TRBV9; D: .; DNA: TGTGCCAGCAGCGTAGGCGGGGCCGGGGAGCTGTTTTTT; CDR3: CASSVGGAGELFF
J: TRBJ2-5; length: 15; size: .; V: TRBV4-3; D: .; DNA: TGCGCCAGCAGCCTAAGTTGGATGCTCGGGGAGACCCAGTACTTC; CDR3: CASSLSWMLGETQYF
J: TRBJ2-7; length: 13; size: .; V: TRBV7-2; D: .; DNA: TGTGCCAGCAGCTTAGGGGGCCCCTACGAGCAGTACTTC; CDR3: CASSLGGPYEQYF
J: TRBJ1-1; length: 13; size: .; V: TRBV9; D: .; DNA: TGTGCCAGCAGCGCCTATTTGGGCACTGAAGCTTTCTTT; CDR3: CASSAYLGTEAFF
J: TRBJ2-5; length: 13; size: .; V: TRBV27; D: .; DNA: TGTGCCAGCAGTTTTGGCGCGTGGGAGACCCAGTACTTC; CDR3: CASSFGAWETQYF
J: TRBJ1-1; length: 12; size: .; V: TRBV5-6; D: .; DNA: TGTGCCAGCAGCTTTGGGAGAACTGAAGCTTTCTTT; CDR3: CASSFGRTEAFF
J: TRBJ1-5; length: 15; size: .; V: TRBV6-5; D: TRBD1; DNA: TGTGCCAGCAGTTCCTCAGGGGGCTCGAATCAGCCCCAGCATTTT; CDR3: CASSSSGGSNQPQHF
J: TRBJ2-1; length: 15; size: .; V: TRBV4-3; D: TRBD1; DNA: TGCGCCAGCAGCCAAGACGGGACAGGATACAATGAGCAGTTCTTC; CDR3: CASSQDGTGYNEQFF
J: TRBJ1-1; length: 15; size: .; V: TRBV9; D: .; DNA: TGTGCCAGCAGCGGTCACGGGTTCTCCGGGCCTGAAGCTTTCTTT; CDR3: CASSGHGFSGPEAFF
J: TRBJ2-5; length: 15; size: .; V: TRBV7-9; D: .; DNA: TGTGCCAGCAGCTTATTACCGACTAGCCAAGAGACCCAGTACTTC; CDR3: CASSLLPTSQETQYF
J: TRBJ2-5; length: 15; size: .; V: TRBV11-1; D: TRBD1; DNA: TGTGCCAGCAGCTCAAGGGGGACAGTACAAGAGACCCAGTACTTC; CDR3: CASSSRGTVQETQYF
J: TRBJ2-5; length: 17; size: .; V: TRBV4-1; D: TRBD1; DNA: TGCGCCAGCAGCCAAGATATAGGGACAGGGGGCCAAGAGACCCAGTACTTC; CDR3: CASSQDIGTGGQETQYF
J: TRBJ2-2; length: 13; size: .; V: TRBV7-9; D: TRBD1; DNA: TGTGCCAGCAGCTGGACAGGGGACGGGGAGCTGTTTTTT; CDR3: CASSWTGDGELFF
J: TRBJ2-1; length: 17; size: .; V: TRBV7-8; D: TRBD2; DNA: TGTGCCAGCAGCTCCGACGGGGGAGCGGGAGGGCTCAATGAGCAGTTCTTC; CDR3: CASSSDGGAGGLNEQFF
J: TRBJ2-7; length: 16; size: .; V: TRBV18; D: .; DNA: TGTGCCAGCTCACCACCGGTAGGAGCTCCCTCCTACGAGCAGTACTTC; CDR3: CASSPPVGAPSYEQYF
J: TRBJ2-7; length: 14; size: few; V: TRBV27; D: TRBD1; DNA: TGTGCCAGCAGTCCGGGACAGGGGTTGCGTGAGCAGTACTTC; CDR3: CASSPGQGLREQYF
J: TRBJ2-7; length: 16; size: .; V: TRBV6-5; D: .; DNA: TGTGCCAGCAGTTACTCGATGGGCCAGGCCTTCTACGAGCAGTACTTC; CDR3: CASSYSMGQAFYEQYF
J: TRBJ2-4; length: 17; size: once; V: TRBV12-2; D: .; DNA: TGTGCAAGTCGCTTAGCGGTCCTGGGACTAGCCAAAAACATTCAGTACTTC; CDR3: CASRLAVLGLAKNIQYF
J: TRBJ2-2; length: 12; size: .; V: TRBV7-9; D: .; DNA: TGTGCCAGCAGCTTAGGCACCGGGGAGCTGTTTTTT; CDR3: CASSLGTGELFF
J: TRBJ2-3; length: 15; size: .; V: TRBV7-7; D: TRBD2; DNA: TGTGCTAGCAGCTTAGTCTCAGCGGGGGCGGATACGCAGTATTTT; CDR3: CASSLVSAGADTQYF
J: TRBJ2-1; length: 13; size: .; V: TRBV5-4; D: TRBD1; DNA: TGTGCCAGCAGCCCCCGGGACAGCGGTGAGCAGTTCTTC; CDR3: CASSPRDSGEQFF